The sequence of this T cell receptor beta chain was determined in a study of response to subunit inactivated influenza vaccine. Each CDR3 protein is one row after TCRdb ran MiXCR on the RT-PCR reads. The sample has over 750,000 distinct CDR3 sequences, around 20% seen once. Study-wide results and caveats: The authors proposed limited new T cell recruitment per seasonal influenza vaccination.

On this clonotype itself: The antigen remains undetermined.

Trimming removed 8 bases from V and 6 bases from J, with 17 bases in between. Per the germline V gene, CDR1 is SNHLY and CDR2 is FYNNEI. The CDR3 runs 13 residues. The chain links TRBV2 to TRBJ2-7, with D possibly called TRBD1 or TRBD2 (5 bases each). This specimen consisted of PBMCs from blood, obtained less than 6 days after vaccination. The origin of this receptor is a man between 45 and 60 years old who received an inactivated influenza vaccine. CDR3 amino acids: CASFPDWGFEQYF. The DNA for the CDR3 is TGTGCCAGCTTCCCCGACTGGGGGTTCGAGCAGTACTTC.